The sample holds a few counts of the clone carrying this T cell receptor (beta chain). The length of the CDR3 is 12 residues. The trim removed 2 bases at V and 12 bases at J, leaving 4 bases unmatched. Germline CDR1 reads KGHSH; CDR2 reads LQKENI. The source of the sample is a study of blood T cell repertoires in COVID-19. Overall study: Collection of acute and convalescent COVID-19 samples took place in the United States, Italy and Spain. Sources were T cells, B-cell-depleted T cells, or PBMCs; the material itself was cDNA or gDNA.

Original data processing: Researchers report that nucleated cell counts were estimated from reference gene primer amplification. Profiling relied on immunoSEQ multiplex PCR, and the TCRdb table lists in-frame clones only, not all of them. V, J and clone size derive from that table, while D and trimming were established from the DNA sequence. Here the sample spans roughly 67,000 clones, roughly 90% being singletons. The TCR sequence derives from a woman aged 55-69 years with acute or convalescent COVID-19. The rearrangement uses TRBV18 and TRBJ2-1; TRBD1 matches at 7 bases. The sequenced material came from peripheral blood. CDR3 sequence (DNA): TGTGCCAGCTCACCAGGGACAGTGGGGCAGTTCTTC. As protein: CASSPGTVGQFF.